These 13 T cell receptor beta chains share one sample of origin, sequenced in a study of cytomegalovirus exposure and HLA in healthy donors. The PCR had 60 Vbeta and 13 Jbeta primers. Assay used: immunoSEQ multiplex PCR; TCRdb lists only in-frame clones, some missing. Among some 170,000 clones, about 9.4% were seen once, and the ten largest hold 1% to 1.5%. Sequencing was done on a sample of PBMCs. The receptors stem from a woman between 25 and 40 years old in good health and CMV-seropositive.

This clone was seen a few times. The chain is built from TRBV10-2 and TRBJ1-2; D gene uncertain. The germline CDR1 and CDR2 sequences are WSHSY and SAAADI. V lost 4 bases to trimming and J lost 4 bases, with 16 bases between them. The CDR3 sequence is 15 residues long. CDR3 residues: CASSVDFSLAYGYTF. CDR3 coding DNA: TGCGCCAGCAGTGTGGACTTTTCGTTAGCCTATGGCTACACCTTC.

This clone was recorded a few times. The rearrangement uses TRBV11-1 and TRBJ2-1; 9 bases are shared with TRBD2. This CDR3 comprises 14 residues. Looked up from germline, CDR1 is SGHAT and CDR2 is FQDESV (reference sequence). The V and J ends lost 4 bases and 12 bases, in that order; junction bases with no gene match: 10. The CDR3 loop is CASSSGTSWGRQFF. As DNA, the CDR3 is TGTGCCAGCAGCTCCGGGACTAGCTGGGGTAGGCAGTTCTTC.

The chain is built from TRBV6-5 and TRBJ1-1, with D possibly being TRBD1 (5 bases). CDR3 length equals 13 residues. Germline lookup yields CDR1 MNHEY and CDR2 SVGAGI. V shed 2 bases and J shed 3 bases, with 7 bases lying between them. This CDR3 is CASSYVRDTEAFF. DNA for the CDR3: TGTGCCAGCAGTTACGTCAGGGACACTGAAGCTTTCTTT.

This clone was picked up a small number of times. The chain links TRBV15 to TRBJ1-1; D remains ambiguous. The CDR3 extends over 15 amino acids. V was pared by 0 bases and J by 5 bases, with 13 bases between. The germline CDR1 and CDR2 sequences are LNHNV and YYDKDF (reference sequence). The CDR3 spells CATSRDSGRQTEAFF. CDR3 sequence (DNA): TGTGCCACCAGCAGAGATTCTGGGAGGCAGACTGAAGCTTTCTTT.

This clone has a handful of counts. V gene TRBV5-4 combines with J gene TRBJ1-4, with 9 bases identical to TRBD1. With 4 bases clipped from V and 6 bases from J, the junction kept 4 bases outside the gene matches. Per germline, CDR1 SGHNT and CDR2 YYREEE (reference sequence). The CDR3 extends over 14 amino acids. CDR3 nucleotide sequence: TGTGCCAGCAGCAGGACAGGGGTCGATGAAAAACTGTTTTTT. Translating gives CASSRTGVDEKLFF.

Only a few counts were recorded for this clone. The genes are TRBV5-1 and TRBJ1-1; 7 positions agree with TRBD1. With V trimmed by 4 bases and J by 2 bases, 5 bases remained unmatched. CDR1 is SGHRS and CDR2 is YFSETQ in the germline V gene. The CDR3 loop spans 14 amino acids. The CDR3 DNA is TGCGCCAGCAGCAAGACAGGGATTAACACTGAAGCTTTCTTT. It specifies CASSKTGINTEAFF. The whole variable domain, remainder taken from reference TRBV5-1 and TRBJ1-1, is KAGVTQTPRYLIKTRGQQVTLSCSPISGHRSVSWYQQTPGQGLQFLFEYFSETQRNKGNFPGRFSGRQFSNSRSEMNVSTLELGDSALYLCASSKTGINTEAFFGQGTRLTVV.

The chain couples TRBV12-5 to TRBJ2-5; 7 bases align to TRBD1. This CDR3 region has 14 residues. Germline assignment: CDR1 LGHNT and CDR2 FRNRAP. Trimming removed 4 bases from V and 5 bases from J; junction bases left unmatched: 7. The CDR3: CASGSPGGEETQYF. The CDR3 nucleotides read TGTGCTAGTGGTTCCCCAGGGGGTGAGGAGACCCAGTACTTC.

This clone was seen only a few times. The chain employs TRBV11-2 and TRBJ2-7; 11 bases are a match to TRBD2. Losses at the gene ends were 3 bases for V and 2 bases for J; bases not matched to a gene: 0. The germline V gene has CDR1 SGHAT and CDR2 FQNNGV. The CDR3 runs 14 residues. In DNA, the CDR3 is TGTGCCAGCAGCTTGGGACTAGCGGCCTACGAGCAGTACTTC. Its protein is CASSLGLAAYEQYF.

The chain joins TRBV21-1 to TRBJ1-2. TRBV21-1 represents a pseudogene. The CDR3 has 12 residues. The CDR3 DNA is TGTGCCAGCAGCAAAGTAACGGTTGGCTACACCTTC. Protein sequence: CASSKVTVGYTF.

The V gene is TRBV30, the J gene TRBJ2-3; D is perhaps TRBD2 (5 bases). The CDR3 runs to 15 residues. Trimming pared 2 bases from V and 2 bases from J, leaving 14 bases between. Germline lookup yields CDR1 GTSNPN and CDR2 SVGIG (reference sequence). The chain's CDR3 is CAWSLSANPTDTQYF. Here the CDR3 DNA reads TGTGCCTGGAGTCTTAGCGCAAATCCCACAGATACGCAGTATTTT.

This clone was counted between two and nine times. The chain carries TRBV7-9 and TRBJ2-3; a weak D match, TRBD2 (5 bases). CDR3 length: 15 residues. In germline, CDR1 is SEHNR, CDR2 FQNEAQ (reference sequence). Deletions cut 7 bases from V and 4 bases from J, with 18 bases between. CDR3 amino acids: CASTQAGWAADTQYF. The CDR3 DNA is TGTGCCAGCACCCAGGCGGGCTGGGCGGCAGATACGCAGTATTTT.

This clone was seen a few times. The chain is built from TRBV2 and TRBJ1-1; weak D call: TRBD1 (6 bases). The CDR3 extends over 12 amino acids. V was trimmed by 5 bases and J by 7 bases, leaving 11 bases between them. CDR1 is SNHLY and CDR2 is FYNNEI in the germline V gene. CDR3 nucleotides: TGTGCCAGCAGTCAGGACAGAGTTGAAGCTTTCTTT. Protein: CASSQDRVEAFF.

This clone was recorded a few times. J is TRBJ1-6 and V is TRBV2, with 9 nucleotides matching TRBD1. CDR1 is SNHLY, CDR2 FYNNEI, per germline. CDR3 length: 13 amino acids. With 4 bases clipped from V and 10 bases from J, the junction kept 2 bases outside the gene matches. The DNA for the CDR3 is TGTGCCAGCAGTGTACAGGGGGCGTCACCCCTCCACTTT. Amino acids: CASSVQGASPLHF.